This TCR beta chain was documented in a study of molecular identifiers for immune sequencing clone quantification. CDR3 size: 15 residues. Trimming cost V 3 bases and J 7 bases, with 16 bases left between them. The germline CDR1 and CDR2 sequences are LNHDA and SQIVND (reference sequence). In this sample, this clonotype turned up once. From the PCR reads, TCRdb called clonotypes with MiXCR, one entry per CDR3 protein. The sample yields approximately 550,000 distinct CDR3 sequences, about 26% seen once. Sequencing used naive CD8+ T cells from blood, with Jurkat cell RNA spiked in. Subset in this sample: FACS-sorted CD8+CD4-CCR7+CD45RA+ naive T cells. The chain links TRBV19 to TRBJ2-1, with D unclear. This clonotype was obtained from a human donor in good health. Some libraries in this study had Jurkat cell RNA spiked in. The CDR3, as DNA: TGTGCCAGTAGTATGGATCCTAACATCGGGAATGAGCAGTTCTTC. Protein sequence: CASSMDPNIGNEQFF. Full variable domain (rest looked up from reference TRBV19 and TRBJ2-1): DGGITQSPKYLFRKEGQNVTLSCEQNLNHDAMYWYRQDPGQGLRLIYYSQIVNDFQKGDIAEGYSVSREKKESFPLTVTSAQKNPTAFYLCASSMDPNIGNEQFFGPGTRLTVL.